The source of this TCR beta chain is a study of cytomegalovirus exposure and HLA in healthy donors. This PCR relied on a set of 60 Vbeta primers and 13 Jbeta primers. TCRdb keeps only in-frame clones here, not all; method: immunoSEQ multiplex PCR. Here the sample spans over 95,000 clones, approximately 80% being singletons. General study findings and limits: Rare TCR sequences predominated, though certain public TCRs were found in many donors. In a later analysis, V- and J-gene trimming of beta chains associated with a DCLRE1C missense variant, replicated independently. The authors listed roughly 150 TCR beta chains as cytomegalovirus-associated.

Each donor's status was that of a healthy bone marrow donor. A remark on this clone: Its target is not known.

Germline-derived CDR1 and CDR2 are SGHRS and YFSETQ. The junction had 8 bases not matched to a gene; V was cut back by 1 base and J by 0 bases. The CDR3 covers 18 residues. Sequenced: PBMCs. The source is a man aged 40-49 years in good health and CMV-seropositive. V and J are TRBV5-1 and TRBJ2-5, with 11 bases aligning to TRBD2. The CDR3 nucleotides read TGCGCCAGCAGCTTGAAACTAGCGGGGGCCAGTTACCAAGAGACCCAGTACTTC. Translating gives CASSLKLAGASYQETQYF.